The 22 T cell receptor beta chains reported below all come from one sample, sequenced in a study of blood T cell repertoires in COVID-19. Assay used: immunoSEQ multiplex PCR; TCRdb lists only in-frame clones, some missing. The repertoire holds 250,000 to 350,000 clones, with roughly 89% as singletons. Sequencing was done on a sample of peripheral blood. These TCRs come from a woman aged 25 to 39 with active or convalescent COVID-19.

The chain is built from TRBV7-9 and TRBJ1-5, with 7 bases that match TRBD1. The germline V gene encodes CDR1 SEHNR and CDR2 FQNEAQ (reference sequence). V lost 4 bases and J lost 0; bases outside the gene matches: 3. The CDR3 covers 15 residues. CDR3 loop: CASSSQGLSNQPQHF. CDR3 coding DNA: TGTGCCAGCAGCTCACAGGGGCTTAGCAATCAGCCCCAGCATTTT.

The V and J genes are TRBV5-8 and TRBJ1-6, with D uncertain. The CDR3 consists of 14 residues. The V gene's germline CDR1 is SGHTS and CDR2 YDEGEE. V lost 0 bases, J lost 7 bases, and 8 bases lay in between. Here the CDR3 reads CASSLESGNSPLHF. The CDR3 DNA is TGTGCCAGCAGCTTGGAATCGGGGAATTCACCCCTCCACTTT.

A remark on this clone: One end of the junction varies from germline; a read error may be responsible. The V gene is TRBV5-5, the J gene TRBJ1-2; no reliable D call. From germline, CDR1 is SGHKS and CDR2 YYEKEE (reference sequence). This CDR3 is 12 amino acids long. The DNA for the CDR3 is TGTGCCAGCAGTGGGCAGAGGAGGCCACTCGCCTTC. Amino acids: CASSGQRRPLAF.

The table lists this clone with a few counts. The J gene is TRBJ1-1, the V gene TRBV6-5; D is perhaps TRBD1 (6 bases). The CDR3 is 14 residues long. The germline V gene has CDR1 MNHEY and CDR2 SVGAGI. V was cut by 5 bases and J by 1 base, with 11 bases left in between. The DNA for the CDR3 is TGTGCCAGCAGTCCCCGGGACACGAACACTGAAGCTTTCTTT. This codes for CASSPRDTNTEAFF.

This rearrangement joins TRBV7-2 to TRBJ1-2; 7 bases fit TRBD1. Germline-derived CDR1 and CDR2 are SGHTA and FQGNSA. The V gene end was trimmed by 5 bases and the J gene end by 6 bases; junction bases not matched to a gene: 6. The CDR3 length is 13 residues. As DNA, the CDR3 is TGTGCCAGCAGCCCCGGACAGGTTGATGGCTACACCTTC. It encodes CASSPGQVDGYTF.

This clone was recorded only once. The rearrangement links TRBV3-1 (or the pseudogene TRBV3-2) to TRBJ1-1, with a tentative D call TRBD1 (6 bases). The CDR3 loop spans 14 amino acids. Germline V gene data show CDR1 as LGHDT and CDR2 as YNNKEL (reference sequence). Trimming took off 0 bases at V and 5 bases at J, with 10 bases between the two ends. DNA of the CDR3: TGTGCCAGCAGCCAAGATAAAGGGGGTACTGAAGCTTTCTTT. Residues: CASSQDKGGTEAFF.

The V call is TRBV13, the J call TRBJ1-6; D gene unclear. The CDR3 length is 11 residues. The V gene's germline CDR1 is PRHDT and CDR2 FYEKMQ (reference sequence). Between the trimmed V and J ends, which lost 2 bases and 13 bases, there was a span of 6 bases. In DNA, the CDR3 is TGTGCCAGCAGCTTAAACGGGCCCCTCCACTTT. Translation: CASSLNGPLHF.

This chain links TRBV28 with TRBJ1-2; D is possibly TRBD1 (6 bases). The CDR3 extends over 15 amino acids. Trimming took off 2 bases at V and 4 bases at J, with 14 bases between the two ends. In germline, CDR1 is MDHEN, CDR2 SYDVKM. The DNA of the CDR3 is TGTGCCAGCAGTTTACTCTTACAGGGCACCTATGGCTACACCTTC. Amino acid sequence: CASSLLLQGTYGYTF.

The genes are TRBV27 and TRBJ2-3; a weak D match, TRBD2 (7 bases). The length of the CDR3 is 14 residues. CDR1 and CDR2 (germline): MNHEY, SMNVEV (reference sequence). Trimming left V 5 bases short and J 5 bases short, with 14 bases between. The CDR3 DNA sequence: TGTGCCAGCAGTGACGGGGGGCCGGGAGATACGCAGTATTTT. Its translation is CASSDGGPGDTQYF.

This chain links TRBV29-1 with TRBJ1-2, with D perhaps matching TRBD1 (5 bases). Germline CDR1 SQVTM, CDR2 ANQGSEA. Trimming shortened V by 4 bases and J by 7 bases, and 13 bases separated the two germline ends. The CDR3 is 12 residues long. CDR3 protein: CSVVVGEGGYTF. CDR3 coding DNA: TGCAGCGTTGTGGTAGGGGAAGGTGGCTACACCTTC.

The rearrangement links TRBV7-2 to TRBJ2-7; TRBD1 agrees at 10 bases. Per the germline V gene, CDR1 is SGHTA and CDR2 is FQGNSA. The CDR3 covers 14 residues. Germline trimming cut 7 bases from V and 5 bases from J; bases unmatched to any gene: 8. In DNA form, the CDR3 reads TGTGCCAGCACCCGACAGGGGGCGAGGAACGAGCAGTACTTC. This sequence encodes CASTRQGARNEQYF.

The chain joins TRBV10-3 to TRBJ1-1; weak D call: TRBD1 (5 bases). Germline CDR1 reads ENHRY; CDR2 reads SYGVKD. The CDR3 is made up of 13 amino acids. V lost 7 bases and J 3 bases, leaving 12 bases between the germline ends. The CDR3 loop is CAINPTGDTEAFF. CDR3 bases: TGTGCCATCAACCCTACAGGTGACACTGAAGCTTTCTTT.

J is TRBJ1-2 and V is TRBV7-9; 7 bases agree with TRBD1. CDR1 and CDR2 from the germline V gene are SEHNR and FQNEAQ (reference sequence). CDR3 length: 17 residues. The V gene end was trimmed by 3 bases and the J gene end by 0 bases; junction bases not matched to a gene: 10. The CDR3 spells CASSFHRGPKTNYGYTF. CDR3 bases: TGTGCCAGCAGCTTCCACAGGGGTCCCAAAACTAACTATGGCTACACCTTC.

V and J are TRBV7-6 and TRBJ2-2; 8 nucleotides agree with TRBD1. Trimming cost V 1 base and J 7 bases; bases outside gene matches: 5. The CDR3 length is 15 residues. The germline CDR1 and CDR2 sequences are SGHVS and FNYEAQ. The CDR3 DNA reads as TGTGCCAGCAGCTTAGAAACAGGGGGAATCGGGGAGCTGTTTTTT. Its translation: CASSLETGGIGELFF.

The V call is TRBV6-5, the J call TRBJ2-7, with 9 bases identical to TRBD1. The CDR3 totals 14 residues. The junction had 3 bases not matched to a gene; V was cut back by 0 bases and J by 6 bases. Germline V gene sequence: CDR1 MNHEY, CDR2 SVGAGI. CDR3 amino acids: CASSYSGQGSEQYF. The CDR3 coding sequence is TGTGCCAGCAGTTACTCCGGACAGGGGTCCGAGCAGTACTTC.

The V call is TRBV19, the J call TRBJ1-1; weak D call: TRBD1 (6 bases). The CDR3 extends over 14 amino acids. Germline assignment: CDR1 LNHDA and CDR2 SQIVND (reference sequence). V was clipped by 7 bases and J by 0 bases, with 12 bases between them. CDR3: CASTVDSMNTEAFF. The CDR3 DNA follows: TGTGCCAGTACTGTGGACAGCATGAACACTGAAGCTTTCTTT.

The V gene is TRBV29-1, the J gene TRBJ2-3, with TRBD2 as a possible D gene (6 bases). V was cut by 4 bases and J by 4 bases, with 21 bases left in between. Germline assignment: CDR1 SQVTM and CDR2 ANQGSEA. The CDR3 loop spans 16 amino acids. The CDR3 DNA reads TGCAGCGTTGCCGGCCCGGTTGCGGGGTCGGCAGATACGCAGTATTTT. It yields the protein CSVAGPVAGSADTQYF.

This clone has just a few counts. This chain connects TRBV7-8 to TRBJ2-3; D is unresolved. V lost 5 bases, J lost 2 bases, and 20 bases lay in between. The length of the CDR3 is 17 residues. CDR1 and CDR2 (germline): SGHVS, FQNEAQ. The CDR3 is CASSTERSRSLTDTQYF. The CDR3 coding sequence is TGTGCCAGCAGCACCGAACGGTCGCGTTCTCTCACAGATACGCAGTATTTT.

The chain carries TRBV30 and TRBJ1-1; 8 positions match TRBD1. The CDR3 contains 12 residues. Germline V lookup: CDR1 GTSNPN, CDR2 SVGIG (reference sequence). V lost 5 bases, J lost 4 bases, and 3 bases stayed unmatched. CDR3 nucleotides: TGTGCCTGGCGCAGGGGGCCCACTGAAGCTTTCTTT. Translating it yields CAWRRGPTEAFF. Based on the CDR3 plus reference TRBV30 and TRBJ1-1, the full variable domain is SQTIHQWPATLVQPVGSPLSLECTVEGTSNPNLYWYRQAAGRGLQLLFYSVGIGQISSEVPQNLSASRPQDRQFILSSKKLLLSDSGFYLCAWRRGPTEAFFGQGTRLTVV.

The chain employs TRBV5-1 and TRBJ2-5, with 9 positions matching TRBD2. V lost 4 bases, J lost 4 bases, and 5 bases stayed unmatched. Germline V CDR1 and CDR2: SGHRS, YFSETQ. The CDR3 runs to 14 residues. CDR3 DNA: TGCGCCAGCAGCCCAGGACTAGCGAGAGAGACCCAGTACTTC. The encoded protein is CASSPGLARETQYF. Complete variable domain (other parts from reference TRBV5-1 and TRBJ2-5): KAGVTQTPRYLIKTRGQQVTLSCSPISGHRSVSWYQQTPGQGLQFLFEYFSETQRNKGNFPGRFSGRQFSNSRSEMNVSTLELGDSALYLCASSPGLARETQYFGPGTRLLVL.

This clone has just a few counts. V usage is TRBV11-2 and J usage is TRBJ2-2; 8 bases are a match to TRBD2. Germline CDR1 is SGHAT and CDR2 is FQNNGV. The V and J ends lost 1 base and 4 bases, in that order; junction bases with no gene match: 2. The CDR3 is made up of 15 amino acids. In DNA, the CDR3 is TGTGCCAGCAGCTTAGGCGGGGGGCGCACCGGGGAGCTGTTTTTT. Residues: CASSLGGGRTGELFF.

This chain links TRBV5-4 with TRBJ1-2, with D possibly being TRBD1 (6 bases). The CDR3 is made up of 15 amino acids. Germline lookup yields CDR1 SGHNT and CDR2 YYREEE (reference sequence). Between the trimmed V and J ends, which lost 0 bases and 3 bases, there was a span of 12 bases. Written as DNA, the CDR3 is TGTGCCAGCAGCTTGGGGGGGTCAGGGGACTATGGCTACACCTTC. It translates to CASSLGGSGDYGYTF. Filled out from reference TRBV5-4 and TRBJ1-2, the complete variable domain reads ETGVTQSPTHLIKTRGQQVTLRCSSQSGHNTVSWYQQALGQGPQFIFQYYREEENGRGNFPPRFSGLQFPNYSSELNVNALELDDSALYLCASSLGGSGDYGYTFGSGTRLTVV.